This T cell receptor beta chain is drawn from a study of blood T cell repertoires in COVID-19 (dated by TCRdb to about 2020). Some background on the complete study: The collaborator samples originated in the United States, Italy and Spain and spanned the acute and convalescent phases of COVID-19. The sample metadata nearly always contained a de-identified subject ID, COVID-19 status, age in years and sex. Samples were obtained from the ongoing ImmuneRACE study (first 160 participants) and from about 1,300 subjects provided by 6 global collaborators. Where HLA class I and class II types were available, the types were taken from metadata supplied by the sample provider, not from assay-based typing. The repertoires were released in a freely available public database intended as a resource for research on the immune response to SARS-CoV-2. The material from the prospective study consisted of cDNA or gDNA derived from T cells, B-cell-depleted T cells, or PBMCs. Subjects who had been exposed to COVID-19, were actively infected with it, or had recovered from it provided the deeply sampled blood TCRbeta repertoires that made up the dataset. The paper's findings and limits, for the study overall: The amount of clinical and demographic metadata varied by source and participant and was provided uncurated.

With respect to this clone: There is no known antigen for this receptor. No base qualities exist here, and no much larger clone lies one base off it.

V is cut back by 4 bases and J by 4 bases, with 9 bases in the junction unmatched. The CDR3 starts with the cysteine, ends with the phenylalanine, and has 16 residues. The read is trimmed to its CDR3 DNA, 48 bases read in frame from base 1. As encoded in the germline V gene, CDR1 is MDHEN while CDR2 is SYDVKM. TCRbeta CDR3 regions were amplified from genomic DNA by means of the immunoSEQ Assay, a bias-controlled multiplex PCR. As for the original processing: The number of nucleated cells in each sample was estimated by amplification of reference gene primers within the assay. Sequence reads were collapsed and filtered to measure the absolute abundance of every unique TCRbeta CDR3 rearrangement. For each sample, productive Simpson clonality was calculated as the square root of Simpson's diversity index across productive rearrangements. Entries here come from immuneACCESS through TCRdb and include only in-frame sequences with V and J called. Some clones fail to appear in such tables; in the studies checked, an unresolved V gene covers under half of the shortfall, and the cause of the remainder is unknown. D and trimming were read from the DNA, whereas the V and J calls and clone size are those reported in that table. This sample holds about 260,000 clones; around four fifths were observed only once. The ten largest make up approximately 4% of the sample.

Enrolling through a virtual design, the prospective study's participants ranged in age from about 18 to 89 years and lived across some 22 United States geographic areas. To assign participants to cohorts, the prospective study relied on clinical history that participants themselves reported in a screening survey and a study questionnaire. Mobile phlebotomists in the prospective study collected whole blood, serum and a nasopharyngeal or oropharyngeal swab from every participant. Prospective study participants could optionally give additional blood draws and questionnaires over a roughly two-month period. Before DNA extraction, blood samples from the prospective study were shipped at room temperature or frozen.

The sequence links TRBV28 to TRBJ2-2, and 7 bases in between align with TRBD2. The TCR comes from a man aged 25-45 years with acute COVID-19. Sequencing was carried out using PBMCs or T cells enriched from blood (not recorded which). In nucleotide form, the sequence is TGTGCCAGCAGTTCGTATACCTCGGGGGGCACCGGGGAGCTGTTTTTT. This gives the protein CASSSYTSGGTGELFF.